This T cell receptor beta chain stems from a study of T cell responses to AZD1222 COVID-19 vaccine (dated by TCRdb to about 2021). Regarding the complete study: A total of about 230 trial participants underwent TCR sequencing, of whom some 210 received two doses of AZD1222 and about 26 received two doses of the MenACWY control vaccine. Trial participants were enrolled into age subgroups of 18-55, 56-69 and 70-plus years, which contained around 140, 26 and 57 TCR-sequenced participants, respectively. What the research found in general, with its limitations: No day 14 peak-response samples were available, so repertoires were characterized only after the peak T cell response. Participants were mostly white British and included more females than males, and it was suggested by the authors that clonal diversity may have been underestimated. After two AZD1222 doses, spike-specific TCR breadth and depth were significantly higher than at day 0 and than in MenACWY recipients. CD4 TCRs associated with the vaccine covered the entire spike protein, and the dominant responses were in regions 160-218 and 743-854. In the small 56-69-year group, the increase in depth fell short of significance, most likely because of low power. Reportedly, almost half of the unique spike-specific TCRs recognized epitopes lying outside the regions that are mutated in the B.1.351 and B.1.1.7 variants. Conclusions about previously exposed vaccinees are limited because only six or seven AZD1222 recipients were SARS-CoV-2 seropositive at baseline.

About this clone: What this receptor recognizes is not known. Base-call qualities are not available, and no considerably larger clone is one nucleotide away.

The CDR3 regions of human TCRbeta chains were subjected to immunosequencing. The authors processed their data as follows. Repertoire TCRs were matched against a reference library of SARS-CoV-2-specific TCRs generated with the MIRA antigen-specificity platform. Breadth was defined as the fraction of unique TCRs that were SARS-CoV-2-associated, and depth was defined as the fraction of total T cells that were SARS-CoV-2-associated. Each spike-specific TCR was assigned to its reactive spike region and to a CD4 or CD8 class using the MIRA data. Log10-transformed breadth and depth values were compared by one-way ANOVA with Sidak's multiple comparisons tests. This is the immuneACCESS table as TCRdb keeps it, with only in-frame sequences that have V and J called. A part of the clones is gone; compared with another copy, unresolved V genes explain less than half, and the rest is unexplained. V, J and clone size reflect that table, while D and trimming were determined from the DNA. Counted in this sample were around 120,000 clones; more than 65% of them appeared once. About 25% of the sample is taken by the ten largest.

In the paper's terms, the time point label means: about 28 days (+/-7) after the second vaccine dose. AZD1222 recipients whose second dose came at about 4 weeks and those whose second dose came at about 12 weeks were combined into one group, since spike-specific TCR depth and breadth did not differ between the two schedules. Samples from vaccinated people were obtained from the UK trials COV001 and COV002, which included a single-blind randomized controlled phase 2/3 trial of AZD1222 (ChAdOx1 nCoV-19) in healthy adults. Trial participant PBMC samples were collected at day 0 and day 28 after the second dose for TCRbeta chain sequencing. Germline trimming: 3 bases from V, 10 bases from J; junction bases outside gene matches: 4. From a lookup of the germline V gene (reference sequence), CDR1 and CDR2 are LGHDT and YNNKEL. Reading from cysteine to phenylalanine, the CDR3 counts 13 amino acids. The read is trimmed to its CDR3 DNA, 39 bases read in frame from base 1.

The sequencing used peripheral blood, collected 28 days after the second AZD1222 dose. Rearrangement joined TRBV3-1 (or the pseudogene TRBV3-2) to TRBJ1-2; 11 central nucleotides agree with TRBD1. The receptor's source is an adult who received the AZD1222 COVID-19 vaccine. The CDR3 amino acid sequence is: CASSHRTGGDYTF. The base sequence is TGTGCCAGCAGCCACCGGACAGGGGGCGACTACACCTTC.